This T cell receptor beta chain was sequenced for a study of blood T cell repertoires in COVID-19. The overall study: Both acute and convalescent COVID-19 samples were obtained from the United States, Italy and Spain. T cells, B-cell-depleted T cells, or PBMCs provided the cDNA or gDNA that served as material.

Original data processing: For nucleated cells, counts were estimated from reference gene primer amplification. Data came from immunoSEQ multiplex PCR; TCRdb stores just in-frame clones and leaves some out. The V and J calls and clone size come from that table; D and trimming were worked out from the DNA. The sample has about 180,000 clones, 70% to 90% seen once. Patients in Seattle were enrolled during active infection, then followed longitudinally. J was trimmed by 9 bases and V by 0 bases; bases with no gene match: 5. The CDR3 contains 14 residues. Germline V lookup: CDR1 LGHNA, CDR2 YSLEER. The sample was peripheral blood. The source of this sequence is a person between 65 and 79 years old with COVID-19, enrolled during active disease. This sequence joins TRBV4-3 and TRBJ2-1, with 7 bases that match TRBD2. The CDR3, as DNA: TGCGCCAGCAGCCAAGATCTGGGGGGGGGTGAGCAGTTCTTC. It is translated as CASSQDLGGGEQFF.